A single T cell receptor beta chain is shown here with its context. Its target is not known. This sample stems from a study of T cell repertoires in cytomegalovirus infection. TCRdb reanalysed the reads using MiXCR and keeps one entry per CDR3 protein. This table holds more than 400,000 distinct CDR3 sequences, less than 30% found once. Study-wide results and limits: HLA-C-restricted CMV clonotypes gave the most frequent clonotype in two of eight donors.

Germline V lookup: CDR1 MNHGY, CDR2 SAAAGT. The CDR3 has 15 residues. Trimming shortened V by 7 bases and J by 0 bases, and 15 bases separated the two germline ends. The sequenced sample consisted of PBMCs. This chain connects TRBV6-8 to TRBJ2-5; D might be TRBD2 (5 bases). The receptor was isolated from a human donor in good health (CMV status not recorded). Some clones in this sample may be carry-over from other donors' samples. In nucleotides, the CDR3 is TGTGCCAGCAATGGAAGAGGGTTGTACCAAGAGACCCAGTACTTC. Its protein product is CASNGRGLYQETQYF.